These T cell receptor beta chains were read from a single sample in a study of T cell changes during pregnancy in multiple sclerosis. The repertoire was sequenced with immunoSEQ multiplex PCR; TCRdb's copy has only in-frame clones and lacks some. In the table there are approximately 66,000 clones, roughly 90% of which are singletons. This material consisted of CD8+ T cells from peripheral blood mononuclear cells, taken before pregnancy. These TCRs come from a female donor with multiple sclerosis, enrolled in a pregnancy study. Each CDR3 is given with its conserved first and last residue. D genes are given only for firm matches. The size of a clone is reported for some rows only, either as once, few or many, or as a class for expanded clones.

cdr3_length | j_call | v_call | d_call | clone_size | cdr3_nt | cdr3_aa
12 | TRBJ2-7 | TRBV2 | NA | NA | TGTGCCAGCTCGGGACAAAACTACGAGCAGTACTTC | CASSGQNYEQYF
15 | TRBJ2-3 | TRBV7-3 | TRBD1 | once | TGTGCCAGCAGCAGGACAGGGGCCGGCACAGATACGCAGTATTTT | CASSRTGAGTDTQYF
14 | TRBJ2-3 | TRBV9 | TRBD2 | NA | TGTGCCAGCAGCCTTAGCGGGGGCACAGATACGCAGTATTTT | CASSLSGGTDTQYF
10 | TRBJ1-1 | TRBV7-8 | TRBD1 | NA | TGTGCCAGCAGCTGGGGACAGGCTTTCTTT | CASSWGQAFF
16 | TRBJ2-3 | TRBV4-1 | TRBD1 | few | TGCGCCAGCAGCCAGACCGGGACAGGGGGCACAGATACGCAGTATTTT | CASSQTGTGGTDTQYF
14 | TRBJ1-5 | TRBV19 | NA | NA | TGTGCCAGCAGTAGGGGGGGGTGGAATCAGCCCCAGCATTTT | CASSRGGWNQPQHF
11 | TRBJ1-1 | TRBV29-1 | NA | NA | TGCAGCGTTGATGAGGGCACTGAAGCTTTCTTT | CSVDEGTEAFF
17 | TRBJ2-1 | TRBV27 | TRBD2 | NA | TGTGCCAGCAGTCCGTCGTTGGTAGCGGGGGGCCGGTATGAGCAGTTCTTC | CASSPSLVAGGRYEQFF
16 | TRBJ2-2 | TRBV13 | TRBD1 | NA | TGTGCCAGCACTCCAGGGGGCACATCGAACACCGGGGAGCTGTTTTTT | CASTPGGTSNTGELFF
14 | TRBJ2-2 | TRBV4-1 | NA | NA | TGCGCCAGCAGCCTATCACCGGGGTCCGGGGAGCTGTTTTTT | CASSLSPGSGELFF
12 | TRBJ2-1 | TRBV29-1 | NA | NA | TGCAGCGTTGAAGAAGGGGCTTATGAGCAGTTCTTC | CSVEEGAYEQFF
13 | TRBJ2-5 | TRBV11-2 | NA | NA | TGTGCCAGCAGCCCCGCCGGGCAAGAGACCCAGTACTTC | CASSPAGQETQYF
14 | TRBJ1-1 | TRBV9 | NA | NA | TGTGCCAGCAGCGTAGTCCAGGGCGGCACTGAAGCTTTCTTT | CASSVVQGGTEAFF
17 | TRBJ2-3 | TRBV5-1 | TRBD2 | NA | TGCGCCAGCAGCCCAGCGGGGGAACCTCCTAGCACAGATACGCAGTATTTT | CASSPAGEPPSTDTQYF